This TCR beta chain was obtained from a study of T cells in Graves' hyperthyroidism and ophthalmopathy. Many counts were recorded for this clonotype. V was pared by 5 bases and J by 2 bases, with 9 bases of the junction left unmatched. The CDR3 runs 16 residues. The germline V gene has CDR1 PRHDT and CDR2 FYEKMQ (reference sequence). RNA transcripts gave rise to amplified TCR beta CDR3 regions. Initially, a first-round RT-PCR of the TCR CDR3 employed the HTBI primer set. Via MiXCR, TCRdb re-called the multiplex PCR reads, giving one row per CDR3 protein. The profile shows hundreds of thousands of distinct CDR3 sequences, approximately 14% of them singletons.

The chain couples TRBV13 to TRBJ2-3; 8 bases are a match to TRBD2. This clonotype was obtained from a woman in her 30s with Graves' hyperthyroidism that later progressed to Graves' ophthalmopathy. The material sequenced was blood. CDR3 region: CASSPSSGRFTDTQYF. CDR3 DNA: TGTGCCAGCAGCCCATCAAGCGGGAGATTCACAGATACGCAGTATTTT.